Below, 20 T cell receptor beta chains from the same sample are listed, as sequenced in a study of cytomegalovirus exposure and HLA in healthy donors (dated by TCRdb to the late 2010s). Library method: the immunoSEQ multiplex PCR assay. TCRdb mirrors the immuneACCESS table, restricted to in-frame sequences. Some clones are absent from its copies; in checked studies, under half trace to an unresolved V gene, and the reason for the others is unknown. The sample table lists around 150,000 clones, 89% of them with a count of one. Approximately 10% of the sample is taken by the ten largest. Sequenced input: PBMCs. The receptors were gathered from a woman under 30 in good health and CMV-seropositive.

This clone was picked up one time. V and J are TRBV21-1 and TRBJ2-7; the D segment call TRBD2 is taken from the table without a DNA check. TRBV21-1 is a listed pseudogene. This CDR3 is built from 13 residues. This CDR3 reads CASSTRGGYEQYF. The CDR3 nucleotides are TGTGCCAGCTCCACCCGGGGGGGGTACGAGCAGTACTTC.

The chain combines TRBV28 with TRBJ2-7, with a weak D call TRBD2 (6 bases). This CDR3 region has 15 residues. Trimming cost V 3 bases and J 2 bases, with 14 bases left between them. Germline CDR1 is MDHEN and CDR2 is SYDVKM. CDR3 coding DNA: TGTGCCAGCAGTTTTTCCGGGGGACCCACCTACGAGCAGTACTTC. Its protein product is CASSFSGGPTYEQYF.

V gene TRBV5-4 combines with J gene TRBJ2-3; 9 positions agree with TRBD2. Germline V gene lookup returns CDR1 SGHNT and CDR2 YYREEE (reference sequence). J gave up 0 bases and V 4 bases, and 3 bases lay outside the gene matches. CDR3 length equals 15 residues. CDR3 DNA sequence: TGTGCCAGCAGCCCCCTAGCGGGGAGCACAGATACGCAGTATTTT. Its protein is CASSPLAGSTDTQYF.

Only one count was recorded for this clone. The chain combines TRBV19 with TRBJ2-7, with TRBD2 matching over 10 bases. The V segment lost 5 bases and the J segment 2 bases; nucleotides outside the gene matches: 6. The CDR3 has 15 residues. The V gene's germline CDR1 is LNHDA and CDR2 SQIVND (reference sequence). The CDR3 region is CASSPLAGAAYEQYF. The DNA for the CDR3 is TGTGCCAGTAGTCCCCTAGCGGGAGCAGCCTACGAGCAGTACTTC.

The V call is TRBV11-3, the J call TRBJ1-1; D unclear. The germline V gene has CDR1 SGHNT and CDR2 YENEEA. The V end lost 3 bases, the J end lost 2 bases, and 7 bases lay between the germline ends. The CDR3 extends over 13 amino acids. CDR3 protein: CASSFTDNTEAFF. The CDR3 DNA sequence: TGTGCCAGCAGCTTTACAGACAACACTGAAGCTTTCTTT.

The CDR3 protein is CASSLGGQNTEAFF. The CDR3 DNA reads TGCGCCAGCAGCTTGGGGGGGCAGAACACTGAAGCTTTCTTT. This sequence joins TRBV5-1 and TRBJ1-1, with D possibly TRBD1 on 6 matching bases. The CDR3 covers 14 residues. The V and J ends lost 0 bases and 1 base respectively, with 7 bases between them. CDR1 SGHRS and CDR2 YFSETQ come from the germline V gene.

The rearrangement joins TRBV2 to TRBJ2-4; D is perhaps TRBD2 (6 bases). The CDR3 has 13 amino acids. Trimming shortened V by 6 bases and J by 3 bases, and 9 bases separated the two germline ends. CDR1 is SNHLY and CDR2 is FYNNEI in the germline V gene. The CDR3 loop reads CASSLGGKNIQYF. The CDR3, as DNA: TGTGCCAGCAGCCTGGGGGGCAAAAACATTCAGTACTTC. The variable domain in full, with the rest retrieved from reference TRBV2 and TRBJ2-4, is EPEVTQTPSHQVTQMGQEVILRCVPISNHLYFYWYRQILGQKVEFLVSFYNNEISEKSEIFDDQFSVERPDGSNFTLKIRSTKLEDSAMYFCASSLGGKNIQYFGAGTRLSVL.

Notes on this clone: Relative to the germline gene, one junction end is altered; a read error may explain this. J is TRBJ2-7 and V is TRBV7-7; TRBD1 matches 11 bases. In germline, CDR1 is SSHAT, CDR2 FNYEAQ (reference sequence). The CDR3 length is 14 residues. The CDR3, as DNA: TGTGCTAGCAGCTTAGGACAGGGGGCCAACGAGCAGTACTTC. Amino acids: CASSLGQGANEQYF.

The V call is TRBV28, the J call TRBJ2-1; TRBD2 matches 10 bases. CDR1 is MDHEN, CDR2 SYDVKM, per germline. The CDR3 is made up of 16 amino acids. Trimming removed 6 bases from V and 6 bases from J; junction bases left unmatched: 11. The CDR3 reads CASSLQTGLAINEQFF. The CDR3 DNA is TGTGCCAGCAGCTTACAGACGGGACTAGCGATCAATGAGCAGTTCTTC.

The gene calls are TRBV29-1 and TRBJ2-1, with 10 bases identical to TRBD2. The CDR3 runs to 14 residues. V lost 6 bases and J lost 7; bases outside the gene matches: 9. Germline CDR1 is SQVTM and CDR2 is ANQGSEA. CDR3 sequence: CSVPGLAFVNEQFF. The CDR3 DNA is TGCAGCGTCCCGGGACTAGCGTTCGTAAATGAGCAGTTCTTC.

The chain uses TRBV19 and TRBJ2-1; a weak D match, TRBD2 (6 bases). CDR1 is LNHDA and CDR2 is SQIVND in the germline V gene (reference sequence). The germline V and J ends were trimmed by 2 bases and 12 bases, with 26 bases remaining between them. The CDR3 length is 17 residues. The CDR3 sequence: CASSIFDTKPGLLGQFF. CDR3 DNA sequence: TGTGCCAGTAGTATATTTGACACAAAACCGGGACTGCTGGGGCAGTTCTTC.

On this clone: At the DNA level, this CDR3 is encoded by other sequences in the same sample as well. V usage is TRBV27 and J usage is TRBJ2-7; 11 positions match TRBD2. CDR1 and CDR2 (germline): MNHEY, SMNVEV (reference sequence). J lost 3 bases, V lost 6 bases, and 4 bases had no gene match. This CDR3 contains 14 residues. Here the CDR3 reads CASSLGTSGYEQYF. The DNA for the CDR3 is TGTGCCAGCAGCTTAGGGACTAGCGGCTACGAGCAGTACTTC.

The V gene is TRBV7-2, the J gene TRBJ2-1; D is unresolved. Germline CDR1 and CDR2: SGHTA and FQGNSA. This CDR3 comprises 16 residues. V was pared by 4 bases and J by 4 bases, with 17 bases between. CDR3 nucleotide sequence: TGTGCCAGCAGCTCCCGGGTTACCGACGTATACAATGAGCAGTTCTTC. This codes for CASSSRVTDVYNEQFF. The entire variable domain, with the rest obtained from reference TRBV7-2 and TRBJ2-1, is as follows: GAGVSQSPSNKVTEKGKDVELRCDPISGHTALYWYRQSLGQGLEFLIYFQGNSAPDKSGLPSDRFSAERTGGSVSTLTIQRTQQEDSAVYLCASSSRVTDVYNEQFFGPGTRLTVL.

The rearrangement links TRBV7-2 to TRBJ1-5; possibly TRBD1 for D (5 bases). The CDR3 runs to 17 residues. V was pared by 4 bases and J by 2 bases, with 18 bases between. The V gene's germline CDR1 is SGHTA and CDR2 FQGNSA. CDR3 sequence reads: CASSSTGGRGRNQPQHF. The CDR3 coding sequence is TGTGCCAGCAGCTCCACCGGCGGGAGGGGTCGCAATCAGCCCCAGCATTTT.

This chain uses TRBV5-4 with TRBJ2-5; 8 nucleotides align to TRBD1. CDR3 length: 14 amino acids. The J segment lost 3 bases and the V segment lost 4 bases, leaving 5 bases of the junction unmatched. The germline V gene has CDR1 SGHNT and CDR2 YYREEE (reference sequence). The CDR3 nucleotides are TGTGCCAGCAGCCAAGACAGGGGCAAAGAGACCCAGTACTTC. Protein product: CASSQDRGKETQYF.

The chain couples TRBV19 to TRBJ1-2; possible D gene TRBD1, 6 bases. The CDR3 loop spans 18 amino acids. Trimming took 4 bases from V and 0 from J, leaving 21 bases between them. Germline-derived CDR1 and CDR2 are LNHDA and SQIVND (reference sequence). The CDR3 here is CASSTLPDSTTTNYGYTF. CDR3 coding DNA: TGTGCCAGTAGTACCCTACCGGACAGCACCACAACTAACTATGGCTACACCTTC.

The chain couples TRBV15 to TRBJ2-3, with 7 bases fitting TRBD1. The V gene's germline CDR1 is LNHNV and CDR2 YYDKDF (reference sequence). The CDR3 has 16 residues. Trimming removed 1 base from V and 4 bases from J; junction bases left unmatched: 8. DNA of the CDR3: TGTGCCACCAGCAGAGGACAGGGTTTTGGGGCAGATACGCAGTATTTT. Translating gives CATSRGQGFGADTQYF.

This chain joins TRBV5-6 and TRBJ1-1, with TRBD1 as a possible D gene (5 bases). The CDR3 runs 14 residues. V was cut by 3 bases and J by 1 base, with 10 bases left in between. Germline CDR1 and CDR2: SGHDT and YYEEEE. The CDR3 loop reads CASSYPGGNTEAFF. The CDR3 bases are TGTGCCAGCAGCTACCCCGGGGGGAACACTGAAGCTTTCTTT. The full variable domain, rest sourced from reference TRBV5-6 and TRBJ1-1, is DAGVTQSPTHLIKTRGQQVTLRCSPKSGHDTVSWYQQALGQGPQFIFQYYEEEERQRGNFPDRFSGHQFPNYSSELNVNALLLGDSALYLCASSYPGGNTEAFFGQGTRLTVV.

The V call is TRBV28, the J call TRBJ1-5; 10 bases are a match to TRBD1. Germline V CDR1 and CDR2: MDHEN, SYDVKM. The CDR3 runs 13 residues. The V and J ends lost 7 bases and 6 bases, in that order; junction bases with no gene match: 3. The CDR3 sequence: CASTRTGGQPQHF. CDR3 coding DNA: TGTGCCAGCACAAGGACAGGGGGTCAGCCCCAGCATTTT. Using reference TRBV28 and TRBJ1-5 for the parts outside the CDR3, the full variable domain is DVKVTQSSRYLVKRTGEKVFLECVQDMDHENMFWYRQDPGLGLRLIYFSYDVKMKEKGDIPEGYSVSREKKERFSLILESASTNQTSMYLCASTRTGGQPQHFGDGTRLSIL.

The CDR3 DNA is TGCGCCAGCAGGGGACAGGCCATGAACACTGAAGCTTTCTTT. It yields the protein CASRGQAMNTEAFF. This chain links TRBV10-2 with TRBJ1-1; 8 positions agree with TRBD1. Trimming removed 6 bases from V and 0 bases from J; junction bases left unmatched: 3. CDR3 length equals 14 residues. Germline assignment: CDR1 WSHSY and CDR2 SAAADI.